This T cell receptor beta chain was found in a study of regulatory and conventional T cells in RAG deficiency. Blood CD4+ CD25-high CD127-low regulatory T cells supplied the genomic DNA template. Trimming at V came to 8 bases and at J to 4 bases, leaving 2 bases not matched to a gene. Germline loops: CDR1 MNHEY, CDR2 SMNVEV (reference sequence). The length of the CDR3 is 14 residues. Clones were sequenced by immunoSEQ multiplex PCR, and TCRdb holds only the in-frame ones, with some missing. The profile covers roughly 20,000 clones, with roughly 89% appearing a single time and about 1.5% taken by the ten largest. The sample also formed part of further work on regulatory T cells. From that report: The primer mix had 52 TRBV and 13 TRBJ primers.

The sample taken for sequencing was Tregs sorted from blood. This TCR was sampled from a human donor in good health. This chain connects TRBV27 to TRBJ2-1, with 13 bases lining up with TRBD2. CDR3 bases: TGTGCCAGCGGGACTAGCGGGGCTTACAATGAGCAGTTCTTC. As protein: CASGTSGAYNEQFF.